The subject of this entry is one TCR beta chain. This CDR3 has 14 residues. The germline V and J ends were trimmed by 3 bases and 5 bases, with 13 bases remaining between them. Per the germline V gene, CDR1 is MNHEY and CDR2 is SMNVEV (reference sequence). The data were obtained in a study of blood T cell repertoires in COVID-19. The protocol was immunoSEQ multiplex PCR, while the TCRdb copy is restricted to in-frame clones and leaves out a portion. The table shows fewer than 200,000 clones, with about 86% occurring only once. The TCR originated in a woman in her seventies with COVID-19, enrolled during active disease. Material for sequencing was peripheral blood. This sequence joins TRBV27 and TRBJ1-2; weak D call: TRBD1 (5 bases). The CDR3: CASSFGQGGYGYTF. CDR3 sequence (DNA): TGTGCCAGCAGTTTTGGGCAGGGAGGTTATGGCTACACCTTC.